The source of this T cell receptor (beta chain) is a study of blood T cells in healthy people across ages. Whole-study results and caveats: As age increased, TCR beta diversity per million T cells fell in a roughly linear fashion.

Aged roughly 6 to 100, donors were systemically healthy Caucasians from Russia. At least 7 million PBMCs were isolated per sample. This CDR3 is built from 15 residues. Germline V CDR1 and CDR2: LGHNA, YNFKEQ. V trimming: 1 base; J trimming: 5 bases; junction bases outside the gene matches: 5. Of note for this clonotype: Its antigen is not known.

Primers used in a second PCR of roughly 7 to 12 cycles were a sample-barcoded 5' primer and a J-beta primer mix. A template-switch adaptor with 12 random nucleotides tagged each cDNA molecule. Each CDR3 protein gets one entry after TCRdb re-called the 5' RACE reads with MiXCR. The data contain 700,000 to 850,000 distinct CDR3 sequences, 53% of them seen just once; the ten biggest clones take up approximately 40%. This clonotype originated in a man older than 75 in good health. V usage is TRBV4-2 and J usage is TRBJ1-1; 9 positions match TRBD1. What was sequenced was blood. The chain's CDR3 is CASSQAGQGRTEAFF. The CDR3 coding sequence is TGTGCCAGCAGCCAAGCCGGACAGGGGAGGACTGAAGCTTTCTTT.